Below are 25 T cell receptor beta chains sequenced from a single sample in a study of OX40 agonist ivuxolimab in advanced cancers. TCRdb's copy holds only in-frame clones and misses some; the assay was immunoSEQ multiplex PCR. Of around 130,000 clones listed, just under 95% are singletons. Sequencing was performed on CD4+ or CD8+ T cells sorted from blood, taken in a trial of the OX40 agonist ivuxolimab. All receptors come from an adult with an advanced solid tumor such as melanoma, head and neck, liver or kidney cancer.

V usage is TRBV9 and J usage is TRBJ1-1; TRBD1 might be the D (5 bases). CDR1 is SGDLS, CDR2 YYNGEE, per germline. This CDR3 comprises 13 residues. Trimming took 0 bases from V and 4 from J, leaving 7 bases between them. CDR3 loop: CASSVDGGTEAFF. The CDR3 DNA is TGTGCCAGCAGCGTAGACGGGGGCACTGAAGCTTTCTTT.

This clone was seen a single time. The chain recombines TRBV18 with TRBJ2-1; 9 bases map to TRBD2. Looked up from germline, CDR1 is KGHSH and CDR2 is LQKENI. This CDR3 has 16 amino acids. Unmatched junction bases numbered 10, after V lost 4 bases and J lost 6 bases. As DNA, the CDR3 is TGTGCCAGCTCACGGGCGGAGCGGGGGGATTCCAATGAGCAGTTCTTC. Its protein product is CASSRAERGDSNEQFF.

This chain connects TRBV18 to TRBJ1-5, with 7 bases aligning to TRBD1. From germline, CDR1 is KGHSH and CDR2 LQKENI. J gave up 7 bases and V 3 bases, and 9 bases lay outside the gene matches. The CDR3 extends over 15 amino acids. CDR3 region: CASSPTGLETQPQHF. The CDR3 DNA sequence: TGTGCCAGCTCACCGACAGGGTTAGAAACCCAGCCCCAGCATTTT.

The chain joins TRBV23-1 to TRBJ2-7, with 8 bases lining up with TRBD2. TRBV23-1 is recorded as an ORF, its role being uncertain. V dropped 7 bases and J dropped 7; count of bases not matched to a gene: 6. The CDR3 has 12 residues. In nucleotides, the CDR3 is TGCGCCAGCAAGGGGGGGACTAGTGAGCAGTACTTC. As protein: CASKGGTSEQYF.

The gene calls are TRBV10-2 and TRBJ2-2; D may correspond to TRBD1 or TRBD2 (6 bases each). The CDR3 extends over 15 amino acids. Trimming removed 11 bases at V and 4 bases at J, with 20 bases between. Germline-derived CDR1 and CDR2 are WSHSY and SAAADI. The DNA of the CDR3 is TGCGCCGGTTCTCAGGGACACGGGAGCACCGGGGAGCTGTTTTTT. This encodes CAGSQGHGSTGELFF.

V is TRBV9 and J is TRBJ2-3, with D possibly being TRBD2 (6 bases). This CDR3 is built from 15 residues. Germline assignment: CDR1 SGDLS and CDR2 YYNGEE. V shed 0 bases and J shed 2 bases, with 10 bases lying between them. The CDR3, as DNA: TGTGCCAGCAGCGTAGATAGCGGCTACACAGATACGCAGTATTTT. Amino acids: CASSVDSGYTDTQYF.

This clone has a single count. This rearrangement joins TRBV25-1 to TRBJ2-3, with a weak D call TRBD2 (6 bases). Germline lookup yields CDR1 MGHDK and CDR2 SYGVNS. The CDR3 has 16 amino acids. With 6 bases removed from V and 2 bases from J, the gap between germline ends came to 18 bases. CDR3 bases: TGTGCCAGCAGCCGGGGAGGATTCGGAAACACAGATACGCAGTATTTT. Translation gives CASSRGGFGNTDTQYF.

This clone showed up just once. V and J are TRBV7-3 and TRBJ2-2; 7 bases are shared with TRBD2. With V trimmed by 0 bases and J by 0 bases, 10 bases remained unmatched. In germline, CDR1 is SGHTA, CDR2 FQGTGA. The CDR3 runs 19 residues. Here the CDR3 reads CASSLTLLREPANTGELFF. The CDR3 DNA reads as TGTGCCAGCAGCTTAACTCTGCTGCGGGAGCCCGCGAACACCGGGGAGCTGTTTTTT.

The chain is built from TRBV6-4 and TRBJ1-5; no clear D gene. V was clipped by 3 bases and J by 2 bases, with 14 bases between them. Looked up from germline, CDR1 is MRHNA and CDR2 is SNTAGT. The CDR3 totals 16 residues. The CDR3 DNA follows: TGTGCCAGCAGTGAATGTGTGGGAATTGGCAATCAGCCCCAGCATTTT. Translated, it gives CASSECVGIGNQPQHF.

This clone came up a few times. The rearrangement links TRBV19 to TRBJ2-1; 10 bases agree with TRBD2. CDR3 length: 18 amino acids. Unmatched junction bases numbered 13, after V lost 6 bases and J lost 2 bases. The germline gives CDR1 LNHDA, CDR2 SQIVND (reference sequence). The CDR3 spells CASRGIKAGGVPYNEQFF. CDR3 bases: TGTGCCAGTAGAGGAATAAAAGCGGGAGGGGTCCCCTACAATGAGCAGTTCTTC. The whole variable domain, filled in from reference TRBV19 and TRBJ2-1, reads DGGITQSPKYLFRKEGQNVTLSCEQNLNHDAMYWYRQDPGQGLRLIYYSQIVNDFQKGDIAEGYSVSREKKESFPLTVTSAQKNPTAFYLCASRGIKAGGVPYNEQFFGPGTRLTVL.

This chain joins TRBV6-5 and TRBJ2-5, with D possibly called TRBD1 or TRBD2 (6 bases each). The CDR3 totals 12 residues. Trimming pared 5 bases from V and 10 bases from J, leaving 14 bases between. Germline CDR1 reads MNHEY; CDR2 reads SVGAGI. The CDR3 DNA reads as TGTGCCAGCAGTGCTCGACTAGGGGGCCAGTACTTC. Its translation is CASSARLGGQYF.

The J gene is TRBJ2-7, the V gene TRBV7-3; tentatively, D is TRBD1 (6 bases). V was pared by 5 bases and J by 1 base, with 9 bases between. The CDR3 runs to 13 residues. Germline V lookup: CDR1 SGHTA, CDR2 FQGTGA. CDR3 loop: CASSEGQSYEQYF. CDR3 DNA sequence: TGTGCCAGCAGCGAAGGACAGTCCTACGAGCAGTACTTC.

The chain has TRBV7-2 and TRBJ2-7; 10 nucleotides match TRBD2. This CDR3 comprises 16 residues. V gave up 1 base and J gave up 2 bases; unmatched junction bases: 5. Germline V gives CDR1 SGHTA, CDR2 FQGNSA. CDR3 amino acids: CASSLDSGGSPYEQYF. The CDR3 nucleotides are TGTGCCAGCAGCTTAGATAGCGGGGGGTCCCCCTACGAGCAGTACTTC.

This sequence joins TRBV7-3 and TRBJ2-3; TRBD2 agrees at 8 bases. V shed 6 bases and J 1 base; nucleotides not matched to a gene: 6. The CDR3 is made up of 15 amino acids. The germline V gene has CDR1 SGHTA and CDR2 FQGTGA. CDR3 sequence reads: CASSPTSGRTDTQYF. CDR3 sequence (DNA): TGTGCCAGCAGTCCTACTAGCGGCCGCACAGATACGCAGTATTTT.

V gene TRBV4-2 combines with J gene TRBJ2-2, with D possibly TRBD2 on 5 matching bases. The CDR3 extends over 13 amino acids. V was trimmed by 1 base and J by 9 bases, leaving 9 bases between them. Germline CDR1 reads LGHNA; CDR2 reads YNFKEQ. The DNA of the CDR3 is TGTGCCAGCAGCCAAGGGACTTTGCGGGAGCTGTTTTTT. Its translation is CASSQGTLRELFF.

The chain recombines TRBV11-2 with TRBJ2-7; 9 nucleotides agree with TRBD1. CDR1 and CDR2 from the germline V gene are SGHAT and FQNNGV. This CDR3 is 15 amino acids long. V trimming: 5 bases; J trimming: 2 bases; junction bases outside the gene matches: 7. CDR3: CASSGDRVVAYEQYF. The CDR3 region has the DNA TGTGCCAGCAGCGGGGACAGGGTCGTAGCCTACGAGCAGTACTTC.

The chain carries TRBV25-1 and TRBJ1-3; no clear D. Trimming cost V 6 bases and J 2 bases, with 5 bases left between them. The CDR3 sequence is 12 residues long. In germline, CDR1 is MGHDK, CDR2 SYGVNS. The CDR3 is CASRAAGNTIYF. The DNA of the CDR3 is TGTGCCAGCAGGGCAGCTGGAAACACCATATATTTT.

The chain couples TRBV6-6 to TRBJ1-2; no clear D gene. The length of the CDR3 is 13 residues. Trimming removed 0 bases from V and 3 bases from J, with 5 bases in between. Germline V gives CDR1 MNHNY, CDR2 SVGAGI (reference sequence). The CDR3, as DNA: TGTGCCAGCAGTTACTCTGGCTACTATGGCTACACCTTC. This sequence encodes CASSYSGYYGYTF.

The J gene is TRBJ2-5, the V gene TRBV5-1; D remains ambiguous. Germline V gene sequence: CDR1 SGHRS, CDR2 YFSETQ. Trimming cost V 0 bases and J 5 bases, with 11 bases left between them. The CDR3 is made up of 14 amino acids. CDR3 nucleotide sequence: TGCGCCAGCAGCTTGGAGGTGGGGATGGAGACCCAGTACTTC. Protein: CASSLEVGMETQYF.

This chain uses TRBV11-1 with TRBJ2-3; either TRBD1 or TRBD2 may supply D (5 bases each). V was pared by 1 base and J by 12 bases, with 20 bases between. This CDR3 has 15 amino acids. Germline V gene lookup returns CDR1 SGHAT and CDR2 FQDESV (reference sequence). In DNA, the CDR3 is TGTGCCAGCAGCTTAGTCGGGACGGGAACGGCGCTCCAGTATTTT. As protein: CASSLVGTGTALQYF.

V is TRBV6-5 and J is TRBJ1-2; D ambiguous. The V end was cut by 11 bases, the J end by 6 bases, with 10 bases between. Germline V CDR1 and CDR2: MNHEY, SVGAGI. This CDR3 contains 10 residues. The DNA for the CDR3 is TGTGCCGGCGACTGTCATGGCTACACCTTC. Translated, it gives CAGDCHGYTF.

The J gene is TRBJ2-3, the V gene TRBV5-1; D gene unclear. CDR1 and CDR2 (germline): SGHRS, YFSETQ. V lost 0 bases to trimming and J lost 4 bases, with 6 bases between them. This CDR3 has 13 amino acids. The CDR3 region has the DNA TGCGCCAGCAGCTTGGGACTCCCAGATACGCAGTATTTT. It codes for CASSLGLPDTQYF.

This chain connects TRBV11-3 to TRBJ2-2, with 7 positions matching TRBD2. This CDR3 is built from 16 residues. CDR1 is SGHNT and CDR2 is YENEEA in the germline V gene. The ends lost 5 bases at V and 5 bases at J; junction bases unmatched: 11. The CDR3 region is CASSLGGTVDTGELFF. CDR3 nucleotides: TGTGCCAGCAGCCTGGGGGGGACGGTGGATACCGGGGAGCTGTTTTTT.

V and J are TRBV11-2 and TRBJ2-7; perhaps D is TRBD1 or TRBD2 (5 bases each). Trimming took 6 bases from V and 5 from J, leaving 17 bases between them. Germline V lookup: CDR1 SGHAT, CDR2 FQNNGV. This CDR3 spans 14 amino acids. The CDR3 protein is CASRPEGSRNEQYF. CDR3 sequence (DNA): TGTGCCAGCAGACCCGAGGGGTCTCGGAACGAGCAGTACTTC.

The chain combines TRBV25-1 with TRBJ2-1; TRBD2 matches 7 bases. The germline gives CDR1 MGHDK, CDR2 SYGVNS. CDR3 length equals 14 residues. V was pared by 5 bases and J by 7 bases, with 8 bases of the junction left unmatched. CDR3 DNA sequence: TGTGCCAGCAGTAGTCAGCGGGGTAGTAATGAGCAGTTCTTC. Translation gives CASSSQRGSNEQFF.